The following is a T cell receptor beta chain sequence with its context. These data originate in a study of T cells in Graves' hyperthyroidism and ophthalmopathy. RNA transcripts gave rise to amplified TCR beta CDR3 regions. In the first-round RT-PCR of the TCR CDR3, the HTBI primer set was used. TCRdb independently ran MiXCR on the multiplex PCR reads; one entry per CDR3 protein. Found here are roughly 700,000 distinct CDR3 sequences, about 35% of them singletons; the top ten hold approximately 31%. Trimming removed 12 bases from V and 2 bases from J; junction bases left unmatched: 7. The germline gives CDR1 KGHDR, CDR2 SFDVKD. This CDR3 is 15 amino acids long. Patients were aged 18 to 65, had disease duration under 2 months, and had newly diagnosed hyperthyroidism. Not enrolled were patients with uncontrolled infection, other autoimmune disease, pregnancy or lactation.

The source is a woman in her thirties or forties with Graves' hyperthyroidism. Sequenced sample: blood. The V gene is TRBV24-1, the J gene TRBJ2-2; 11 bases align to TRBD2. The CDR3 region is CAWVGLAGNTGELFF. The CDR3 region has the DNA TGTGCCTGGGTCGGACTAGCGGGCAACACCGGGGAGCTGTTTTTT.